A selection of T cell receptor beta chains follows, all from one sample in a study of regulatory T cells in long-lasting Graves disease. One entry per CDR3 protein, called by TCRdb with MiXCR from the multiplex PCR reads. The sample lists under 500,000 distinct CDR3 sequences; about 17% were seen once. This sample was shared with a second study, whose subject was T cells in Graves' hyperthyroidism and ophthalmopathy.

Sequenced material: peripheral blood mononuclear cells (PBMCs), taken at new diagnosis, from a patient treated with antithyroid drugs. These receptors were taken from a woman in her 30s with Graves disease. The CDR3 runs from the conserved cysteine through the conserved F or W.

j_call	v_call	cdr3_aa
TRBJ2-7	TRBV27	CASSLVGRREQYF
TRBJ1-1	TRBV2	CASLGPGIEAFF
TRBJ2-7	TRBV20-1	CSAREGTAPYEQYF
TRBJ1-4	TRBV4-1	CASSQEEADGHFF
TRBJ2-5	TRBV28	CASSLYASGSLETQYF
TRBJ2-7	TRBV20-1	CSAFSSGSPSYEQYF
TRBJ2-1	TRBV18	CASSPFQKVPHEQFF
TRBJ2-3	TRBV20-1	CSALKATRTDTQYF
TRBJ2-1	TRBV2	CASSDKSLALPNEQFF
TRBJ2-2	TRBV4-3	CASSPPKNGEGTNTGELFF
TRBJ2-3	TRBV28	CASTTSGQGLTDTQYF
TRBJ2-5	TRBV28	CASSLGYPIETQYF
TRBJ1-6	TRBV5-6	CASSSRTVNSPLHF
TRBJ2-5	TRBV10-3	CAISESSGRVGETQYF
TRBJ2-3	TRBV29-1	CSVAAGGAIDTQYF
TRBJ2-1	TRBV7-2	CASSLRGYTNEQFF
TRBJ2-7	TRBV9	CASSVGPAGNSYEQYF
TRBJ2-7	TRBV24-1	CAIAGGQYF
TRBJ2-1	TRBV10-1	CASSESIYRVEQFF
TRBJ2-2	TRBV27	CASSFPTGGGTGELFF
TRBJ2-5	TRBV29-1	CSVNRDRTSHELETQYF
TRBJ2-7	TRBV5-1	CASSLGDTSYEQYF
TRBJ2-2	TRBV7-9	CASSLRLNTGELFF
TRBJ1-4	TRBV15	CATSLREQATNEKLFF
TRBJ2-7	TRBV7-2	CASSPSPSGYEQYF
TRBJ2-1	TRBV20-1	CSARKAGPGYNEQFF
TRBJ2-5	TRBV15	CATSRQETQYF
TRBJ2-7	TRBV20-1	CSAYSGTGHDEQYF
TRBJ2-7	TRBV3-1	CASANSGPGPYEQYF
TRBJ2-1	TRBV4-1	CASSPRGGRLPGNEQFF
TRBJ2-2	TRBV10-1	CASSERPGELFF
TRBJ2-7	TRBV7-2	CASSSRQGSNEQYF
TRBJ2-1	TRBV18	CASSPPAPVNEQFF
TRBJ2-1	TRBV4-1	CASSQEQVRSYNEQFF
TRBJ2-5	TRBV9	CASSPFSRQGWETQYF
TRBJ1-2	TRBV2	CASSTVSDYGYTF
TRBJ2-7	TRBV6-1	CASRDDRGEQYF